This paragraph covers one T cell receptor beta chain sequence. It has no known antigen specificity. No base quality values were provided; no much bigger clone lies one nucleotide off. Taken with the paper, the label for treatment or condition translates to: allogeneic hematopoietic cell transplantation with graft depleted of TCRalphabeta T cells and CD19 B cells. The children who served as transplant recipients had been given grafts of TCRalphabeta/CD19-depleted allogeneic hematopoietic cells. V has 3 bases trimmed and J has 6 bases trimmed; junction bases matching no gene number 5. CDR1 and CDR2 are read off the germline V gene as SGHRS and YFSETQ. The CDR3 contains 15 residues, cysteine and phenylalanine counted. The only DNA kept is the CDR3, 45 bases in frame from the first base. The data originate from a study of T-cell reconstitution after alpha-beta-depleted transplantation in children (dated by TCRdb to 2016 to 2017). In the study overall: Using TCR repertoire profiling, the study quantitatively followed how T-cell immune reconstitution unfolded in children after TCRalphabeta/CD19-depleted allogeneic hematopoietic cell transplantation.

Study-wide findings and limitations: The apparently early alphabetaT-cell count recovery about two months after transplant was reportedly dependent on only several hundred rapidly expanded clones derived from non-depleted graft cells. In some patients, the high TCRbeta diversity seen at day 60 was put down to recipient T cells and intrathymic progenitors that had survived conditioning. The frequencies of hyperexpanded clones fell over the following months, and after one year, T-cell counts and TCRbeta diversity were mostly attributed to newly produced T cells.

Library construction relied on PCR. Sequencing was performed on an Illumina HiSeq 2500. TCR libraries were prepared with molecular barcoding, using unique molecular identifiers to normalize TCRbeta repertoire quantification. The public reads were run again by TCRdb, first through fastp at Q25 and then through MiXCR, and only productive beta chains were kept. A single entry per CDR3 protein holds the most common genes and DNA from its merged rows. The sample profile shows around 490,000 distinct CDR3 sequences; 9.5% to 12% of them were found once. Jointly, the top ten make up 14% of the sample. The TCR comes from a female patient aged 2-10 years who had a stem cell transplant for aplastic anemia, so the T cells may come from the graft donor. The sample consisted of PBMCs, mostly from graft donor cells, taken 180 days after TCRalphabeta/CD19-depleted stem cell transplant. This chain joins TRBV5-1 to TRBJ2-1, with 11 bases in between that match TRBD2. The DNA is as follows: TGCGCCAGCAGCTCTAGCGGGAGGTGGACCAATGAGCAGTTCTTC. It translates to CASSSSGRWTNEQFF.